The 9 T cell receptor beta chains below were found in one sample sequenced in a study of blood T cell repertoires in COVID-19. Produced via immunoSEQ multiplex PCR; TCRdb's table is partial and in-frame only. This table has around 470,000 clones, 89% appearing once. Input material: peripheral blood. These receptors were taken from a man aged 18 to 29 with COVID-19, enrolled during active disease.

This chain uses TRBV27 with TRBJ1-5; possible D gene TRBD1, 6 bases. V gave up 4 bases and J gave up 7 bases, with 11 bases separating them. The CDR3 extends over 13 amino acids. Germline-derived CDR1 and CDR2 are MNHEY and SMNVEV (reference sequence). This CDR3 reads CASSYQGWQPQHF. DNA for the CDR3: TGTGCCAGCAGTTACCAGGGGTGGCAGCCCCAGCATTTT.

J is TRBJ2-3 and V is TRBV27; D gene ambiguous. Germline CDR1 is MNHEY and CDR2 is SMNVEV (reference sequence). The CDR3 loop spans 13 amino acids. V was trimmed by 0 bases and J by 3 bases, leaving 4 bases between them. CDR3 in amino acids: CASSLSRTDTQYF. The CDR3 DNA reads TGTGCCAGCAGTTTATCGAGGACAGATACGCAGTATTTT.

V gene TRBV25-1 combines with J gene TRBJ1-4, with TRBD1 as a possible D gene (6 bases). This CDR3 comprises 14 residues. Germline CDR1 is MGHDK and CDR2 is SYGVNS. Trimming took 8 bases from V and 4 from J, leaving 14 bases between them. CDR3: CASARDKINEKLFF. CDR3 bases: TGTGCCAGCGCCCGGGACAAAATTAATGAAAAACTGTTTTTT.

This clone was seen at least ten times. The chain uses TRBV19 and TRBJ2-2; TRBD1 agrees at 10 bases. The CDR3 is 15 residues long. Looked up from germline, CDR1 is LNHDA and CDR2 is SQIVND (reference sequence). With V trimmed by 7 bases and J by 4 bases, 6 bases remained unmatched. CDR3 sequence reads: CASNRQGAGTGELFF. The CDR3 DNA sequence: TGTGCCAGTAATCGACAGGGGGCAGGCACCGGGGAGCTGTTTTTT.

For the CDR3, the DNA is TGTGCCAGCAGCTTGTCAAGTGGAAGAGGCCTCACAGATACGCAGTATTTT. Protein sequence: CASSLSSGRGLTDTQYF. The chain has TRBV5-8 and TRBJ2-3; D gene ambiguous. With 1 base removed from V and 2 bases from J, the gap between germline ends came to 17 bases. The germline gives CDR1 SGHTS, CDR2 YDEGEE. The CDR3 sequence is 17 residues long.

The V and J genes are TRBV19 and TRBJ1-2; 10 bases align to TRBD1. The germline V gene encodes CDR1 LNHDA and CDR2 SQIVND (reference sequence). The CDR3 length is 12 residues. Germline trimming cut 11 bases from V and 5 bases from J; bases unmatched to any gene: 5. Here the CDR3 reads CALDRGSYGYTF. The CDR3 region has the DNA TGTGCCCTGGACAGGGGGAGTTATGGCTACACCTTC.

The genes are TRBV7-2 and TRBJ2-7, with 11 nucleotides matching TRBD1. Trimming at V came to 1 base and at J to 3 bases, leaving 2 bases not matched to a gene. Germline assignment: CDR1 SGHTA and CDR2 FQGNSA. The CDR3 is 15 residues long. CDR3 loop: CASSLGGTGGYEQYF. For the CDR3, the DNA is TGTGCCAGCAGCTTAGGGGGGACAGGGGGCTACGAGCAGTACTTC.

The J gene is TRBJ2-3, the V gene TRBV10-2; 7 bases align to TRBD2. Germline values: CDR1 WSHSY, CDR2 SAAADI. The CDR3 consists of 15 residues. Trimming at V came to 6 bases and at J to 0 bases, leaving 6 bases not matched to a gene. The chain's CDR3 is CASRGSGDSTDTQYF. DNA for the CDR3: TGCGCCAGCAGGGGGAGCGGGGACAGCACAGATACGCAGTATTTT.

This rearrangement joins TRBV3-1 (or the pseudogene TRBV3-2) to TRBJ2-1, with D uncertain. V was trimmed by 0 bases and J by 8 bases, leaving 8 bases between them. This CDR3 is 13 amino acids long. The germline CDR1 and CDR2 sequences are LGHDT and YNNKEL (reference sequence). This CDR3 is CASSQESGYEQFF. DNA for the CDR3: TGTGCCAGCAGCCAAGAGAGTGGTTATGAGCAGTTCTTC.